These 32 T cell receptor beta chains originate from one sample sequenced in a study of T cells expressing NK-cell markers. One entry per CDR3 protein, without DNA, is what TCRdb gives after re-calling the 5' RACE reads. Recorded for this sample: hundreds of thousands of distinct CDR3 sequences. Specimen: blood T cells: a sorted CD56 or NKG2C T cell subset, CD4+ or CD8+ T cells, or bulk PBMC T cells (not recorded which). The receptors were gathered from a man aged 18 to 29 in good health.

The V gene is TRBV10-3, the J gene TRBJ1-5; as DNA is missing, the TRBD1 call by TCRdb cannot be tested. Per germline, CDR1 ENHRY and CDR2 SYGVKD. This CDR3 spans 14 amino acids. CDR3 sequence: CAIRDDRGNQPQHF.

The CDR3 reads CASSPRGRVIGTQYF. The chain links TRBV28 to TRBJ2-5; TCRdb returns TRBD2, unconfirmable since there is no DNA. From germline, CDR1 is MDHEN and CDR2 SYDVKM. The CDR3 spans 15 residues.

CDR3 loop: CASSYSTGPGSANYGYTF. This chain connects TRBV6-5 to TRBJ1-2. The germline gives CDR1 MNHEY, CDR2 SVGAGI. The CDR3 contains 18 residues.

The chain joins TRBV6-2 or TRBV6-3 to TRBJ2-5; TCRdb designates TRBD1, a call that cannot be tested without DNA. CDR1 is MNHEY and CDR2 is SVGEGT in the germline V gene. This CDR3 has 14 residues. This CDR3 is CASTPGWGGETQYF.

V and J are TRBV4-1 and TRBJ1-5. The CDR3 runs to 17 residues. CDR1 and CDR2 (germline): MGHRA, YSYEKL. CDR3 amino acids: CASSQELGQARLSPQHF.

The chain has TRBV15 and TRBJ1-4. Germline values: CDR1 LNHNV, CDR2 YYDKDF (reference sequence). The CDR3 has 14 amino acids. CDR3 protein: CATSRELGNEKLFF. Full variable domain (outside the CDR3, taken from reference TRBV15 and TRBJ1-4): DAMVIQNPRYQVTQFGKPVTLSCSQTLNHNVMYWYQQKSSQAPKLLFHYYDKDFNNEADTPDNFQSRRPNTSFCFLDIRSPGLGDTAMYLCATSRELGNEKLFFGSGTQLSVL.

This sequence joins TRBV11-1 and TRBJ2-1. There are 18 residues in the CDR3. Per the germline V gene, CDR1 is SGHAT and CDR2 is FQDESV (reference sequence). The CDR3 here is CASSPTGSSTSSYNEQFF.

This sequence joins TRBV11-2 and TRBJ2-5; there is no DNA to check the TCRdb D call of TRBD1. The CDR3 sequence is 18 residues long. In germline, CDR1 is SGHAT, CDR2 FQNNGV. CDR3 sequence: CASSPWGVQGIGQETQYF. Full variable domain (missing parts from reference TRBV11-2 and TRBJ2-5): EAGVAQSPRYKIIEKRQSVAFWCNPISGHATLYWYQQILGQGPKLLIQFQNNGVVDDSQLPKDRFSAERLKGVDSTLKIQPAKLEDSAVYLCASSPWGVQGIGQETQYFGPGTRLLVL.

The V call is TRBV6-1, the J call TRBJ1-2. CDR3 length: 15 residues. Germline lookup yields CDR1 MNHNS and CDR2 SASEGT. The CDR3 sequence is CASSDPTRVVYGYTF.

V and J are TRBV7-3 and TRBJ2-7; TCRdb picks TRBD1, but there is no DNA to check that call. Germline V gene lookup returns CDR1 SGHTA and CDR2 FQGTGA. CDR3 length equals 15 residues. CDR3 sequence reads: CASSMYPGQTYEQYF.

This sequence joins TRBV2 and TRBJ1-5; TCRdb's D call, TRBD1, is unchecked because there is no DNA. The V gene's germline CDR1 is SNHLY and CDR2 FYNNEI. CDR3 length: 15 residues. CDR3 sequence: CASSGWTGGNQPQHF. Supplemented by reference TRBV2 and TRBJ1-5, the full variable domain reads EPEVTQTPSHQVTQMGQEVILRCVPISNHLYFYWYRQILGQKVEFLVSFYNNEISEKSEIFDDQFSVERPDGSNFTLKIRSTKLEDSAMYFCASSGWTGGNQPQHFGDGTRLSIL.

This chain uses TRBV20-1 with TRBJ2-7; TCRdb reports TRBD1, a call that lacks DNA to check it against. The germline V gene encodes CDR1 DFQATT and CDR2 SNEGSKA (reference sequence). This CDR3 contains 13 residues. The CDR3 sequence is CSARDERGLEQYF.

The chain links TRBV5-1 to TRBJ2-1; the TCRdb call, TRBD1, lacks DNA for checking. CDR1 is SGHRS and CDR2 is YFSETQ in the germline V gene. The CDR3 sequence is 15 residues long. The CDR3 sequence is CASSPGAGVYNEQFF.

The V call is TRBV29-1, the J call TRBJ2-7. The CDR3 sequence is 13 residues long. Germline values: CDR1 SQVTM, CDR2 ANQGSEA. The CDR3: CSVGGGRSYEQYF.

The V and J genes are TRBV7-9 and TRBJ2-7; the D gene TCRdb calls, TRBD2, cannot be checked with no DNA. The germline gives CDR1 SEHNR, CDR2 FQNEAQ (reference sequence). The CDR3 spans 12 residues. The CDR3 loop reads CASSLAGGEQYF.

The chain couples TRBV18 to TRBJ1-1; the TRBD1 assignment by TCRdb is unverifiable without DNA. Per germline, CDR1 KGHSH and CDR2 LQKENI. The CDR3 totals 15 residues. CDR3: CASSPQGHPNTEAFF.

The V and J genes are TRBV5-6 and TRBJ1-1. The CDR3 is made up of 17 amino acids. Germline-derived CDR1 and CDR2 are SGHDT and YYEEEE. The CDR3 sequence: CASSLVGVASLNTEAFF.

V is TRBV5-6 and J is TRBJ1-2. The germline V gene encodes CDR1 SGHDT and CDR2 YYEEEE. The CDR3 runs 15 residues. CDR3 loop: CASSLDAVANYGYTF.

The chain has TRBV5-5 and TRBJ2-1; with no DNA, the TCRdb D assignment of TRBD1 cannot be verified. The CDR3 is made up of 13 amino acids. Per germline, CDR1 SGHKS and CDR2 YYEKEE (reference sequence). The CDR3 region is CAGGTGPYNEQFF. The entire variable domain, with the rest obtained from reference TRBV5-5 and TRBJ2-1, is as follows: DAGVTQSPTHLIKTRGQQVTLRCSPISGHKSVSWYQQVLGQGPQFIFQYYEKEERGRGNFPDRFSARQFPNYSSELNVNALLLGDSALYLCAGGTGPYNEQFFGPGTRLTVL.

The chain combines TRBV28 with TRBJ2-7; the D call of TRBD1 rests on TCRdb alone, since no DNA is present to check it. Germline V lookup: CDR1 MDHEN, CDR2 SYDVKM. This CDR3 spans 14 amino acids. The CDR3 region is CASSHGTDLYEQYF.

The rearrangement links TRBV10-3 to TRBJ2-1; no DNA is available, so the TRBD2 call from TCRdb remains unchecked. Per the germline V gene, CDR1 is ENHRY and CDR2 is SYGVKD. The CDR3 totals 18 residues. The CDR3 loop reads CARPKFTIILPSYNEQFF.

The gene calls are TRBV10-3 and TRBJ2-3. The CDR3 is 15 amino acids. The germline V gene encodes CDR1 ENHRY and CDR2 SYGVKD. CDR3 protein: CAISEQGSSTDTQYF.

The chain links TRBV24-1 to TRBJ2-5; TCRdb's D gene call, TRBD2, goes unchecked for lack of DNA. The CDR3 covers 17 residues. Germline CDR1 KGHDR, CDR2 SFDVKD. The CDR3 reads CATSDLLAGGGQETQYF.

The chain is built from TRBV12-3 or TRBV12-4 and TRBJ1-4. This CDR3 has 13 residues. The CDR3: CASRARGGEKLFF.

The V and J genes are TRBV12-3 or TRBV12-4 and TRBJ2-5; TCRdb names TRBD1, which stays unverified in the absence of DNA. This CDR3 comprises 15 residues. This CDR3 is CASSLQTGVQETQYF.

The CDR3 sequence is CSARRLAGGPVSYNEQFF. This chain connects TRBV20-1 to TRBJ2-1; TCRdb's D call of TRBD2 is untestable without DNA. The CDR3 is 18 amino acids. The germline V gene has CDR1 DFQATT and CDR2 SNEGSKA (reference sequence).

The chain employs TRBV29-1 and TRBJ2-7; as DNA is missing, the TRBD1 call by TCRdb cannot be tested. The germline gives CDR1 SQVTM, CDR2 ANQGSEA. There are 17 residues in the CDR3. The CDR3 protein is CSVVETTGSSLSYEQYF.

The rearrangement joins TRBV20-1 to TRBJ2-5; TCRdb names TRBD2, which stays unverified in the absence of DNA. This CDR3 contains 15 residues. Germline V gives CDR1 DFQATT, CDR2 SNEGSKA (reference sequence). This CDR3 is CSARDVSSSPKTQYF.

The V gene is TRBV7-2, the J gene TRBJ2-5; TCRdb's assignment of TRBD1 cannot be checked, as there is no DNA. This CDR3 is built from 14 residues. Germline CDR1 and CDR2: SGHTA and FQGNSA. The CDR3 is CASSPGSGQETQYF.

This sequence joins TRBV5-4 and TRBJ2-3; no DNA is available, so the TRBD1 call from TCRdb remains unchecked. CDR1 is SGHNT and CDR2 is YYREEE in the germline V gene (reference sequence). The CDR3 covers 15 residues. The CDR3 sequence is CASSSTGQGADTQYF.

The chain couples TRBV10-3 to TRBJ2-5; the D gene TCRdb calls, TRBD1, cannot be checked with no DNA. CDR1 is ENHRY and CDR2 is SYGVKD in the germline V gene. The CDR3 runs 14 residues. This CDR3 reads CAISPGRLQETQYF.

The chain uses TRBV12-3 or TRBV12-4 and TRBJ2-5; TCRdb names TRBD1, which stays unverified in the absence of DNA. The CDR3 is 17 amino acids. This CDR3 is CASSLGLRGKYQETQYF.